This record concerns one T cell receptor (beta chain) sequence. Its antigen is as yet unknown. The sample comes from a study of blood T cells in healthy people across ages. Using a J-beta primer mix together with a sample-barcoded 5' primer, a second PCR was run for roughly 7 to 11 cycles. Per-sample output comprised a minimum of 2.5 million paired-end reads containing CDR3. From the 5' RACE reads, TCRdb called clonotypes with MiXCR, one entry per CDR3 protein. The sample has around 990,000 distinct CDR3 sequences; roughly two fifths are singletons. General study points: Significant beta diversity loss was already apparent by age around 40, declining roughly linearly.

The people who gave samples were healthy Caucasians from Russia, aged roughly 6 to 100. The CDR3 sequence is 14 residues long. Trimming removed 1 base from V and 7 bases from J; junction bases left unmatched: 6. Germline CDR1 is SGHAT and CDR2 is FQNNGV. The receptor was derived from a man aged 18 to 30 in good health. Specimen: blood. The genes are TRBV11-2 and TRBJ1-2, with 7 nucleotides matching TRBD1. CDR3 DNA: TGTGCCAGCAGCTTAGGGGACAGTTTATGTGGCTACACCTTC. Residues: CASSLGDSLCGYTF. Variable domain in full (rest from reference TRBV11-2 and TRBJ1-2): EAGVAQSPRYKIIEKRQSVAFWCNPISGHATLYWYQQILGQGPKLLIQFQNNGVVDDSQLPKDRFSAERLKGVDSTLKIQPAKLEDSAVYLCASSLGDSLCGYTFGSGTRLTVV.